This is a list of T cell receptor beta chains from one sample in a study of human T cells and chemical hapten exposure. TCRdb independently ran MiXCR on the RACE reads; one entry per CDR3 protein. The top ten hold roughly 2% of the sample, which has 130,000 or so distinct CDR3 sequences, roughly 9% seen once. Sequencing was performed on whole blood. The receptor set was obtained from a male donor in good health. Some clones in this sample may be carry-over from other donors' samples. Each CDR3 is given with its conserved first and last residue. Each record gives: D gene, J gene, V gene, clone size, CDR3 protein, CDR3 DNA. A D gene is named only where the DNA matches it firmly. Size values are once, few and many counts, or a class for expanded clones, and some rows have none.

NA	TRBJ2-1	TRBV5-1	few	CASSWRDRSSYNEQFF	TGCGCCAGCAGCTGGCGGGACCGGAGCTCCTACAATGAGCAGTTCTTC
NA	TRBJ1-5	TRBV20-1	many	CSARDYKGGAEQPQHF	TGCAGTGCTAGAGACTACAAGGGGGGGGCAGAGCAGCCCCAGCATTTT
NA	TRBJ2-3	TRBV20-1	many	CSAIGISDSTDTQYF	TGCAGTGCTATCGGAATTAGCGATAGCACAGATACGCAGTATTTT
TRBD2	TRBJ2-1	TRBV20-1	few	CSLSAGDGNEQFF	TGCAGTCTTTCAGCGGGGGACGGGAATGAGCAGTTCTTC
NA	TRBJ2-3	TRBV10-1	many	CASSTDRDATDTQYF	TGCGCCAGCAGCACGGACAGAGACGCCACAGATACGCAGTATTTT
TRBD2	TRBJ2-5	TRBV15	many	CATSRVGTSAQETQYF	TGTGCCACCAGCAGAGTGGGGACTAGCGCTCAAGAGACCCAGTACTTC
NA	TRBJ2-1	TRBV18	few	CASSPAPNEQFF	TGTGCCAGCTCACCAGCACCGAATGAGCAGTTCTTC
TRBD2	TRBJ2-3	TRBV28	NA	CASSLTRTSGRPDTQYF	TGTGCCAGCAGTCTAACGCGGACTAGCGGGAGGCCAGATACGCAGTATTTT
NA	TRBJ2-1	TRBV24-1	few	CATSDSGSSSYNEQFF	TGTGCCACCAGTGATTCCGGGTCTAGCTCCTACAATGAGCAGTTCTTC
NA	TRBJ1-4	TRBV5-1	many	CASSTDTPAREKLFF	TGCGCCAGCAGCACGGACACTCCGGCCAGAGAAAAACTGTTTTTT
TRBD1	TRBJ2-2	TRBV11-2	many	CASSPRQGWNTGELFF	TGTGCCAGCAGCCCCCGACAGGGGTGGAACACCGGGGAGCTGTTTTTT
NA	TRBJ2-5	TRBV3-1	NA	CASSQETSRQETQYF	TGTGCCAGCAGCCAAGAAACTAGCCGCCAAGAGACCCAGTACTTC
NA	TRBJ2-7	TRBV12-5	many	CASGLLGQIDEQYF	TGTGCTAGTGGTTTGCTAGGGCAGATCGACGAGCAGTACTTC
NA	TRBJ2-7	TRBV6-2/TRBV6-3	few	CASSQGYSEQYF	TGTGCCAGCAGTCAGGGGTACAGTGAGCAGTACTTC
NA	TRBJ2-2	TRBV20-1	few	CSARGGGELFF	TGCAGTGCTAGGGGGGGCGGGGAGCTGTTTTTT
TRBD1	TRBJ2-2	TRBV6-1	few	CASSEVYRGVEDTGELFF	TGTGCCAGCAGTGAAGTTTACAGGGGGGTGGAGGACACCGGGGAGCTGTTTTTT
NA	TRBJ2-1	TRBV5-6	few	CASGHRDRNEQFF	TGTGCCAGCGGGCACAGGGATCGGAATGAGCAGTTCTTC
TRBD1	TRBJ2-4	TRBV27	many	CASSSGTGGIQYF	TGTGCCAGCAGTTCAGGGACAGGGGGCATTCAGTACTTC
NA	TRBJ2-3	TRBV12-3/TRBV12-4	NA	CASSLIGGARTDTQYF	TGTGCCAGCAGTTTAATTGGGGGGGCCCGAACAGATACGCAGTATTTT
NA	TRBJ1-2	TRBV5-6	NA	CASSLEGVQGYGYTF	TGTGCCAGCAGCTTGGAGGGGGTACAAGGGTATGGCTACACCTTC
NA	TRBJ2-7	TRBV7-6	NA	CASSQVALADVSSYEQYF	TGTGCCAGCAGCCAAGTTGCTTTAGCGGACGTGAGCTCCTACGAGCAGTACTTC
NA	TRBJ2-1	TRBV27	few	CASSPSYNEQFF	TGTGCCAGCAGTCCTTCCTACAATGAGCAGTTCTTC
TRBD1	TRBJ2-7	TRBV7-9	few	CASSGTGNSYEQYF	TGTGCCAGCAGCGGGACAGGGAACTCCTACGAGCAGTACTTC
TRBD2	TRBJ2-5	TRBV29-1	NA	CSVTGASGDSGETQYF	TGCAGCGTTACCGGGGCTAGCGGGGACTCAGGAGAGACCCAGTACTTC
NA	TRBJ1-2	TRBV10-3	few	CAISEHLQGYQGYTF	TGTGCCATCAGTGAGCATCTACAGGGTTATCAGGGCTACACCTTC
NA	TRBJ1-1	TRBV5-5	few	CASSLGGLGTEAFF	TGTGCCAGCAGCTTGGGAGGATTGGGCACTGAAGCTTTCTTT
TRBD2	TRBJ2-5	TRBV6-4	NA	CASSREGHFQETQYF	TGTGCCAGCAGTCGGGAGGGACATTTCCAAGAGACCCAGTACTTC
NA	TRBJ1-2	TRBV18	NA	CASSPSTTSYGYTF	TGTGCCAGCTCACCATCGACGACGTCATATGGCTACACCTTC
TRBD1	TRBJ1-2	TRBV7-8	few	CASNLKGQGRSLGGYTF	TGTGCCAGCAACTTAAAAGGACAGGGGCGTTCCCTGGGAGGCTACACCTTC
TRBD2	TRBJ2-1	TRBV5-4	few	CASSPNTGTSGGNEQFF	TGTGCCAGCAGCCCCAACACGGGGACTAGCGGGGGAAATGAGCAGTTCTTC
NA	TRBJ1-2	TRBV6-5	few	CASSYREQYGYTF	TGTGCCAGCAGTTACAGGGAGCAATATGGCTACACCTTC
NA	TRBJ2-1	TRBV15	NA	CATTGGGGNYNEQFF	TGTGCCACCACCGGGGGCGGCGGGAACTACAATGAGCAGTTCTTC
NA	TRBJ1-1	TRBV7-2	NA	CASIWGTEAFF	TGTGCCAGCATCTGGGGAACTGAAGCTTTCTTT
NA	TRBJ2-1	TRBV5-1	NA	CASSRRPGMSSYNEQFF	TGCGCCAGCAGCCGCCGGCCGGGGATGAGCTCCTACAATGAGCAGTTCTTC
NA	TRBJ2-5	TRBV27	many	CASSSKTPQETQYF	TGTGCCAGCAGTTCCAAAACCCCACAAGAGACCCAGTACTTC
TRBD1	TRBJ2-1	TRBV13	NA	CASSYGTGKNEQFF	TGTGCCAGCAGCTATGGGACAGGGAAAAATGAGCAGTTCTTC
NA	TRBJ1-5	TRBV7-9	many	CASSLGSSVGSNQPQHF	TGTGCCAGCAGCTTAGGATCTTCAGTAGGTAGCAATCAGCCCCAGCATTTT
TRBD2	TRBJ2-7	TRBV12-3/TRBV12-4	few	CASKIAGVTYEQYF	TGTGCCAGCAAAATAGCGGGGGTCACCTACGAGCAGTACTTC
TRBD1	TRBJ1-1	TRBV10-3	NA	CASGRTGGRNTEAFF	TGTGCCAGCGGAAGGACAGGGGGCAGAAACACTGAAGCTTTCTTT
NA	TRBJ2-6	TRBV2	many	CASSERGVSGANVLTF	TGTGCCAGCAGTGAACGGGGAGTCTCTGGGGCCAACGTCCTGACTTTC
NA	TRBJ1-2	TRBV20-1	NA	CSARDHGGPAGYTF	TGCAGTGCTAGAGATCACGGGGGACCAGCTGGCTACACCTTC
NA	TRBJ1-1	TRBV10-3	many	CAISESNTEAFF	TGTGCCATCAGTGAGTCAAACACTGAAGCTTTCTTT
NA	TRBJ1-2	TRBV12-5	few	CASGLKRGGSYGYTF	TGTGCTAGTGGTTTGAAAAGGGGCGGGAGCTATGGCTACACCTTC
TRBD2	TRBJ2-7	TRBV2	few	CASSGTSGRWEQYF	TGTGCCAGCAGTGGGACTAGCGGGAGGTGGGAGCAGTACTTC
NA	TRBJ2-1	TRBV5-1	NA	CASTVEGSSYNEQFF	TGCGCCAGCACCGTCGAGGGAAGCTCCTACAATGAGCAGTTCTTC
TRBD1	TRBJ1-1	TRBV20-1	many	CSATPGTGKTEAFF	TGCAGTGCTACTCCCGGGACAGGGAAGACTGAAGCTTTCTTT